This TCR beta chain was identified during a study of early T cells in non-severe SARS-CoV-2 infection. The overall study: The chains were unpaired, and the sequenced material was bulk RNA from unsorted whole blood. Study conclusions and caveats: Missing private and CD4 specificities, VDJdb matching favored anti-spike CD8 responses.

Germline-derived CDR1 and CDR2 are MNHNY and SVGAGI (reference sequence). The V segment lost 2 bases and the J segment 6 bases; nucleotides outside the gene matches: 7. The CDR3 has 16 amino acids. This clonotype appeared a few times. Its antigen is unknown. cDNA molecules, individually, were tagged with unique molecular identifiers. TCRdb analysed the 5' RACE reads with MiXCR anew, one entry per CDR3 protein. The data show more than 95,000 distinct CDR3 sequences, with roughly 11% seen just once and less than 5.5% held by the top ten. The starting material was whole blood, obtained at baseline. The receptor was isolated from an adult who was a healthcare worker with PCR-confirmed SARS-CoV-2 infection or an uninfected control (not recorded which). This sequence joins TRBV6-6 and TRBJ2-3; 11 bases are a match to TRBD2. The chain's CDR3 is CASSYDTSGGTDTQYF. The CDR3 nucleotides read TGTGCCAGCAGTTACGACACTAGCGGGGGTACGGATACGCAGTATTTT.